This TCR beta chain was observed in a study of blood T cell repertoires in COVID-19. For the study at large: COVID-19 samples collected from the United States, Italy and Spain covered acute and convalescent phases. T cells, B-cell-depleted T cells, or PBMCs supplied cDNA or gDNA.

In the source study's methods: Researchers report that nucleated cell counts were estimated from reference gene primer amplification. TCRdb keeps only in-frame clones here, not all; method: immunoSEQ multiplex PCR. D and trimming were read from the DNA, whereas the V and J calls and clone size are those reported in that table. The profile shows about 69,000 clones, roughly 90% of them singletons. Germline V gene data show CDR1 as KGHSH and CDR2 as LQKENI. This CDR3 has 14 amino acids. J was trimmed by 2 bases and V by 3 bases; bases with no gene match: 1. The rearrangement joins TRBV18 to TRBJ2-7, with 10 bases lining up with TRBD2. This clonotype was obtained from a man aged 50-59 years with acute or convalescent COVID-19. Sequences were obtained from peripheral blood. The CDR3 loop is CASSPGTSAYEQYF. The DNA of the CDR3 is TGTGCCAGCTCACCTGGGACTAGCGCCTACGAGCAGTACTTC.